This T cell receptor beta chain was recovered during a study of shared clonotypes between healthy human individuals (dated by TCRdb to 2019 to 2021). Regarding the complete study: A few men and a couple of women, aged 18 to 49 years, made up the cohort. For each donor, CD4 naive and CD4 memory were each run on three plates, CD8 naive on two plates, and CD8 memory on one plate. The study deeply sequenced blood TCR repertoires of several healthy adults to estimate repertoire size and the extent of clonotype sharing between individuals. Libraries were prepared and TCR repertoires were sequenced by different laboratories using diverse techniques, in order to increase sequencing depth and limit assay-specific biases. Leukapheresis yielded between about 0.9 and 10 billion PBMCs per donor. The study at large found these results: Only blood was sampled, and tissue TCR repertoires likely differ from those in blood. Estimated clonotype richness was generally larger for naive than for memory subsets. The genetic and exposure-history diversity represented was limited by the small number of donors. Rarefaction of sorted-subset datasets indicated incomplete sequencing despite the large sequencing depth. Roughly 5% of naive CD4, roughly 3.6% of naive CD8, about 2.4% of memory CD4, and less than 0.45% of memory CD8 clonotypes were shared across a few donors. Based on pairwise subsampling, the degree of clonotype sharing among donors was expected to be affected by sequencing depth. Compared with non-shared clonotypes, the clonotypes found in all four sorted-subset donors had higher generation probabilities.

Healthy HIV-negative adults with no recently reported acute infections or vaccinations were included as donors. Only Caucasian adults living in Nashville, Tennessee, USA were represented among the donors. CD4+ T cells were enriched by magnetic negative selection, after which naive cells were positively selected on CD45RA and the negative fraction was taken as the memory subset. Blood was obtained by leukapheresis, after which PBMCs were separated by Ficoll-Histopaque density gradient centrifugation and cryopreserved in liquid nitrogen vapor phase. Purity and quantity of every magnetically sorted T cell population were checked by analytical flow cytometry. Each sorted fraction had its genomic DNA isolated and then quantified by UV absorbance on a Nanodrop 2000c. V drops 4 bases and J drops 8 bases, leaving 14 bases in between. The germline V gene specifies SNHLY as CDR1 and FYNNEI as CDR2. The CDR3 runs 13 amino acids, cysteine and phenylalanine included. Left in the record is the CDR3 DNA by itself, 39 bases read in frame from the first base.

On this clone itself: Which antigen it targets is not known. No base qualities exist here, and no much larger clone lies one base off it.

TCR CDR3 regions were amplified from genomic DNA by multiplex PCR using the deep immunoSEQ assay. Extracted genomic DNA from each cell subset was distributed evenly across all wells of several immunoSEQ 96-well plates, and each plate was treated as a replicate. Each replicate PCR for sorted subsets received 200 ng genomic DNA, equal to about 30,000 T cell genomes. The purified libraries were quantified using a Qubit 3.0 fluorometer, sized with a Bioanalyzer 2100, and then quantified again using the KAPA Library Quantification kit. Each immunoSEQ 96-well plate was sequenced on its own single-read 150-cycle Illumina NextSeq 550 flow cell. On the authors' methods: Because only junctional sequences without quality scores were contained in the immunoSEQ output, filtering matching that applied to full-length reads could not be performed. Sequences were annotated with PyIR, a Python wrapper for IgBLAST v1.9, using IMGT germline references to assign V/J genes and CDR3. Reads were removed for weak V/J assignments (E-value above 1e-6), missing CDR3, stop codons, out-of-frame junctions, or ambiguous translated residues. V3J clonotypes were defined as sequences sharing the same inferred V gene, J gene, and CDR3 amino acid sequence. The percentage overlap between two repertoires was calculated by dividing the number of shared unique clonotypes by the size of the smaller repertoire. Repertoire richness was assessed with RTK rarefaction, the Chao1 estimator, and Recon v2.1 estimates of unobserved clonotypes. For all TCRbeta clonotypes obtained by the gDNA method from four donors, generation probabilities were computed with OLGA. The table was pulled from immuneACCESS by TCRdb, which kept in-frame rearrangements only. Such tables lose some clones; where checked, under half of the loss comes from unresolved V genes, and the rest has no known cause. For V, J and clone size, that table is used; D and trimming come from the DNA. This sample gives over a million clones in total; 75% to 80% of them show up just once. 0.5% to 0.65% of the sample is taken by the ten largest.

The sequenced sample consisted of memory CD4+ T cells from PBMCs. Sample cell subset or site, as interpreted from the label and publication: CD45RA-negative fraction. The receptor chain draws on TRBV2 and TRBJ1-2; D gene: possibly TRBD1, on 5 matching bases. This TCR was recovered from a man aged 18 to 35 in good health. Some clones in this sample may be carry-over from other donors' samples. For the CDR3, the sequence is CASSAGISQGYTF. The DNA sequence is TGTGCCAGCAGTGCAGGGATCTCACAGGGCTACACCTTC.